Below, one T cell receptor beta chain is given with its context. Antigen unknown. A much more abundant neighbour one base away suggests this may be a read error. The use of a sample-barcoded 5' primer and a J-beta primer mix characterized a second PCR of about 7 to 12 cycles. The authors tagged each cDNA molecule using a template-switch adaptor with 12 random nucleotides. TCRdb reprocessed the 5' RACE reads via MiXCR and lists one record per CDR3 protein. The sample carries 800,000 to 950,000 distinct CDR3 sequences, about 36% recorded once. This sample stems from a study of blood T cells in healthy people across ages. Findings and caveats of the study: Calculation of diversity from one million T cells yielded estimates considered to be underestimates. Age brought a roughly linear fall in TCR beta diversity measured per million T cells.

Germline V lookup: CDR1 ENHRY, CDR2 SYGVKD. The CDR3 covers 15 residues. Between the trimmed V and J ends, which lost 2 bases and 10 bases, there was a span of 21 bases. The rearrangement joins TRBV10-3 to TRBJ2-7; D may match TRBD1 or TRBD2 (5 bases each). Material: blood. The sequence came from a young man in good health. CDR3 bases: TGTGCCATCAGTGAGCCGAACGGGACGGAAGAGGCCCAGTACTTC. It yields the protein CAISEPNGTEEAQYF.